This T cell receptor (beta chain) was recorded in a study of cytomegalovirus exposure and HLA in healthy donors. PCR amplification relied on 60 Vbeta primers (plus 13 Jbeta primers). Sequencing was performed with immunoSEQ multiplex PCR; in TCRdb, only in-frame clones are kept and a portion is missing. The table includes about 130,000 clones, around 70% detected once. A note on this clone: The antigen is not known.

Notes on the study in general: More clonal expansion characterized HLA-associated TCR beta chains than equally common others in a later analysis. The study recorded some 160 TCR beta chains that were cytomegalovirus-associated. In a later analysis, approximately 15,000 TCR beta sequences were associated with HLA alleles at 0.05 false discovery rate.

The source is a man aged 35 to 55 in good health and CMV-seropositive. The sample taken for sequencing was PBMCs.

CDR3 sequence reads: CASSRFQGSGQPQHF. The CDR3, as DNA: TGTGCCAGCAGCCGGTTTCAGGGGTCGGGTCAGCCCCAGCATTTT. V is TRBV7-8 and J is TRBJ1-5, with D possibly matching TRBD1 (6 bases). Trimming cost V 5 bases and J 6 bases, with 17 bases left between them. Germline lookup yields CDR1 SGHVS and CDR2 FQNEAQ. The CDR3 length is 15 residues.